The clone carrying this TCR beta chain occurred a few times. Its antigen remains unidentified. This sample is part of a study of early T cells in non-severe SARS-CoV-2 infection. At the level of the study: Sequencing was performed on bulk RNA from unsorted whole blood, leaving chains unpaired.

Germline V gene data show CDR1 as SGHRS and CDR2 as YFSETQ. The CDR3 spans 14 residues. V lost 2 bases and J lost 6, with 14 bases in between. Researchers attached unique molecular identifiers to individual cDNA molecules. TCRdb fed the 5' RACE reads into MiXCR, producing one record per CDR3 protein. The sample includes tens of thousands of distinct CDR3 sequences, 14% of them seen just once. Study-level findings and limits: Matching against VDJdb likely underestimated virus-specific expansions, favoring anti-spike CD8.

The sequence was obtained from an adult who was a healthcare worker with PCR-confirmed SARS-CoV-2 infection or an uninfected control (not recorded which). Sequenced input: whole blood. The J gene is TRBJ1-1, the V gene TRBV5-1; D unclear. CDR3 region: CASSLKIDGPEAFF. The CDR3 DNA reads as TGCGCCAGCAGCTTAAAAATTGACGGACCTGAAGCTTTCTTT.